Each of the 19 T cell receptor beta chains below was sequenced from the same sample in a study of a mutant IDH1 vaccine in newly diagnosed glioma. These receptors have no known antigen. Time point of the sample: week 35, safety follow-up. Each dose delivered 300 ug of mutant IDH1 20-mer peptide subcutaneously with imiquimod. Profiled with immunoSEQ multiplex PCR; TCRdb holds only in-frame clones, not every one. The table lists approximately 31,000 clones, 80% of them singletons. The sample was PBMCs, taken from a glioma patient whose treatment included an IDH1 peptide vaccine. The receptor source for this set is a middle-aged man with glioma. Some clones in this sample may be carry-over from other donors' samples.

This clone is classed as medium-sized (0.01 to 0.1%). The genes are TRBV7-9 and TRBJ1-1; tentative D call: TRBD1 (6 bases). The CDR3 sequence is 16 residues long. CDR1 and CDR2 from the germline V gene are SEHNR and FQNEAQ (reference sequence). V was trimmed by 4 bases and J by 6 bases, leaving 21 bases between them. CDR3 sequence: CASSSWGGGTDSEAFF. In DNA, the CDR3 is TGTGCCAGCAGCTCCTGGGGAGGGGGAACCGACTCTGAAGCTTTCTTT.

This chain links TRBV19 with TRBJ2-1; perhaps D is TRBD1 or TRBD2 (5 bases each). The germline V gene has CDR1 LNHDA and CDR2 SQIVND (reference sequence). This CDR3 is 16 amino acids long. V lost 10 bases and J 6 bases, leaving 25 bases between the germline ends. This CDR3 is CATQYYPGTSRNEQFF. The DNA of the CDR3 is TGTGCCACACAGTACTATCCGGGGACCAGCCGCAATGAGCAGTTCTTC.

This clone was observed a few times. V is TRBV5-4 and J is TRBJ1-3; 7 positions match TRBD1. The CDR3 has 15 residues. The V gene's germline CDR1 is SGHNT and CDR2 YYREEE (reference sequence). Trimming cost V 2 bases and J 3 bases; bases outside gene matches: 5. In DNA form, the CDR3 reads TGTGCCAGCAGCTTACAGGGGCTTGGTGGAAACACCATATATTTT. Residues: CASSLQGLGGNTIYF.

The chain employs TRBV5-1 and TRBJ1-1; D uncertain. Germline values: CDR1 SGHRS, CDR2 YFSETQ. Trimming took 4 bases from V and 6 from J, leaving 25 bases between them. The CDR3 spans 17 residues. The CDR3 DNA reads TGCGCCAGCAGCCCCCGGAGGCTGGGAGGCGAAGGTCCTGAAGCTTTCTTT. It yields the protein CASSPRRLGGEGPEAFF.

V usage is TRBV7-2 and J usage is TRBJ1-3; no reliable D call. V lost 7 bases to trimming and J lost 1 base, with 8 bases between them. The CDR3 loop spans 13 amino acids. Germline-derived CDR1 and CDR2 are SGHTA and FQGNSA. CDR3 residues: CASTYTSGNTIYF. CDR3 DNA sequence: TGTGCCAGCACCTACACTTCTGGAAACACCATATATTTT.

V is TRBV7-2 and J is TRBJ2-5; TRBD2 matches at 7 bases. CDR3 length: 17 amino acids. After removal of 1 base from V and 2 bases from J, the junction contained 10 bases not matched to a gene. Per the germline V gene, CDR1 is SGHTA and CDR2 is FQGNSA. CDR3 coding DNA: TGTGCCAGCAGCTTAGGGGTTCTGGGGGGGGGACAAGAGACCCAGTACTTC. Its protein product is CASSLGVLGGGQETQYF.

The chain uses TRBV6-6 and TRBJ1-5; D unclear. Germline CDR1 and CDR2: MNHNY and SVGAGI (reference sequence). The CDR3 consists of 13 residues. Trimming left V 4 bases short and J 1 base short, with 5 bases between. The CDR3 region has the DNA TGTGCCAGCAGTTTCTCCAGCAATCAGCCCCAGCATTTT. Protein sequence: CASSFSSNQPQHF.

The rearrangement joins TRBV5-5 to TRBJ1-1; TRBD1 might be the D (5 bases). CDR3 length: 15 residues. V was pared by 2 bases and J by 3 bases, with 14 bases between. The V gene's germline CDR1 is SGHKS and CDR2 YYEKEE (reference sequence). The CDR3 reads CASSFQVAGDTEAFF. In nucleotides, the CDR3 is TGTGCCAGCAGCTTTCAGGTGGCGGGGGACACTGAAGCTTTCTTT.

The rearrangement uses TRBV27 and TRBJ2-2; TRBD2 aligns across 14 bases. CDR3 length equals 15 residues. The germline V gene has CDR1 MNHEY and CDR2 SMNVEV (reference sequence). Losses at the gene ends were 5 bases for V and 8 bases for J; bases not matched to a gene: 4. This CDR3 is CASSPGLAGAGELFF. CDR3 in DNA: TGTGCCAGCAGTCCGGGACTAGCGGGGGCTGGGGAGCTGTTTTTT.

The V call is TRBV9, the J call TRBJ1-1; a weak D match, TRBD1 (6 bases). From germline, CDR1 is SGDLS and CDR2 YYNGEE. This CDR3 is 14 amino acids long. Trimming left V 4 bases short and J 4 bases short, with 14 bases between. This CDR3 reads CASSLLTGSTEAFF. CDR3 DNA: TGTGCCAGCAGCTTACTAACAGGGAGCACTGAAGCTTTCTTT.

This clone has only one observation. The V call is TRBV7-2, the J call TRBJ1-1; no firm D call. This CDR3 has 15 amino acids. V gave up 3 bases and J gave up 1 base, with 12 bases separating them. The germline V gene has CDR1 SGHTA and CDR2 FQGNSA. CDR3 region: CASSLPGQPNTEAFF. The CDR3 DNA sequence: TGTGCCAGCAGCTTGCCCGGGCAGCCGAACACTGAAGCTTTCTTT.

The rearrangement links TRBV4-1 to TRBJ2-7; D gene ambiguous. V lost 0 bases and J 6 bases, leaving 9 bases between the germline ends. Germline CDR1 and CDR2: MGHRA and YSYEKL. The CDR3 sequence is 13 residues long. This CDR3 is CASSQDGQSEQYF. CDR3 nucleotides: TGCGCCAGCAGCCAAGACGGCCAGTCCGAGCAGTACTTC.

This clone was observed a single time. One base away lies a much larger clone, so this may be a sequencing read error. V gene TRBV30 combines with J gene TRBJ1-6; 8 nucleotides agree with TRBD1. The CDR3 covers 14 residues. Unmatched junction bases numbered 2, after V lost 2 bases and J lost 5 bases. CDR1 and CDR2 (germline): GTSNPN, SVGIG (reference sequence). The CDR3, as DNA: TGTGCCTGGAGTCCGGGACAGGATAATTCACCCCTCCACTTT. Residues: CAWSPGQDNSPLHF.

The CDR3 sequence: CASSPGQGSNYGYTF. The DNA of the CDR3 is TGCGCCAGCAGCCCGGGACAGGGTTCAAACTATGGCTACACCTTC. The chain joins TRBV4-3 to TRBJ1-2; 9 bases fit TRBD1. CDR1 and CDR2 (germline): LGHNA, YSLEER. Unmatched junction bases numbered 5, after V lost 4 bases and J lost 2 bases. The CDR3 runs 15 residues.

The CDR3 here is CAWSVLSRGTWYTEAFF. Here the CDR3 DNA reads TGTGCCTGGAGTGTACTTAGTAGGGGGACTTGGTACACTGAAGCTTTCTTT. The chain carries TRBV30 and TRBJ1-1, with TRBD1 as a possible D gene (6 bases). The V gene's germline CDR1 is GTSNPN and CDR2 SVGIG (reference sequence). V dropped 0 bases and J dropped 3 bases, with 20 bases sitting between them. There are 17 residues in the CDR3.

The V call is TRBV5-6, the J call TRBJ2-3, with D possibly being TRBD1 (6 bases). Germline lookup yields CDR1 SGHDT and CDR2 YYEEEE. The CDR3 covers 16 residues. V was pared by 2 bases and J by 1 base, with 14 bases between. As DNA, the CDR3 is TGTGCCAGCAGCTTCGAGAGGGGGTACGGCACAGATACGCAGTATTTT. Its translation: CASSFERGYGTDTQYF.

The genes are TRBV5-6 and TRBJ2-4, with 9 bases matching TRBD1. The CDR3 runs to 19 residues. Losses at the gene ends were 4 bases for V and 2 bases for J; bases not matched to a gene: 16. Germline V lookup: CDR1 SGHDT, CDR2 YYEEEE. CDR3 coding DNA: TGTGCCAGCAGCCCACTGGACAGGGGCCCTGGGAGTACCAAAAACATTCAGTACTTC. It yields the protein CASSPLDRGPGSTKNIQYF.

CDR3 bases: TGTGCCACCTCGCGGGGGTTGAATGAGCAGTTCTTC. The encoded protein is CATSRGLNEQFF. This chain joins TRBV6-5 and TRBJ2-1; 7 bases are shared with TRBD2. With 10 bases clipped from V and 7 bases from J, the junction kept 7 bases outside the gene matches. The CDR3 spans 12 residues. Germline V gives CDR1 MNHEY, CDR2 SVGAGI.

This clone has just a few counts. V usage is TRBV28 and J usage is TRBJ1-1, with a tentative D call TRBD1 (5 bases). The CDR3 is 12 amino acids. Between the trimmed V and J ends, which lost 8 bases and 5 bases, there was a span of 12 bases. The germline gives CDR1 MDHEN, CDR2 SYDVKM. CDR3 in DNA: TGTGCCAGCGGCAGGGAATGGACTGAAGCTTTCTTT. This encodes CASGREWTEAFF.